This TCR beta chain was recovered during a study of blood T cell repertoires in COVID-19. The wider study: Specimens from acute and convalescent COVID-19 originated in the United States, Italy and Spain. The cDNA or gDNA used as material had been derived from T cells, B-cell-depleted T cells, or PBMCs.

Seattle enrolled patients during active infection and tracked them longitudinally. The CDR3 contains 16 residues. Trimming cost V 1 base and J 4 bases; bases outside gene matches: 10. Germline CDR1 is GTSNPN and CDR2 is SVGIG (reference sequence). The authors' processing: Amplification from reference gene primers served as the basis for estimated nucleated cell counts. Clones were read by immunoSEQ multiplex PCR, and TCRdb kept only the in-frame ones, dropping some. V, J and clone size are those of that table, while D and trimming were read from the DNA. Among about 270,000 clones, roughly 83% were seen once, and the ten largest hold over 1.3%.

Sequencing was carried out using peripheral blood. This chain uses TRBV30 with TRBJ1-5; 7 bases are shared with TRBD1. The sequence derives from a human donor with COVID-19, enrolled during active disease. The donor label of this sample is uncertain. CDR3 coding DNA: TGTGCCTGGAGTGAAGCGGCAGGGGGATTGAATCAGCCCCAGCATTTT. It translates to CAWSEAAGGLNQPQHF.